Below are 23 T cell receptor beta chains sequenced from a single sample in a study of shared clonotypes between healthy human individuals. The table came from immunoSEQ multiplex PCR; TCRdb's copy has only in-frame clones and leaves some out. The sample carries 750,000 to 1,000,000 clones, 90% to 95% recorded once. Cells designated naive CD8 were CD45RO-negative and were positively selected for CCR7, with terminally differentiated effector memory CD45RA+ cells excluded. Sequencing was carried out using naive CD8+ T cells sorted from blood. Receptors originate from a man under 40 in good health.

The chain employs TRBV11-2 and TRBJ1-3, with D uncertain. Germline V gene sequence: CDR1 SGHAT, CDR2 FQNNGV. The V end was cut by 4 bases, the J end by 5 bases, with 12 bases between. The CDR3 loop spans 14 amino acids. Here the CDR3 DNA reads TGTGCCAGCAGCTATCTACTCGGTCGAAACACCATATATTTT. This translates into CASSYLLGRNTIYF.

This chain uses TRBV27 with TRBJ2-7; 7 nucleotides align to TRBD1. This CDR3 has 16 amino acids. The junction had 13 bases not matched to a gene; V was cut back by 6 bases and J by 2 bases. CDR1 and CDR2 (germline): MNHEY, SMNVEV (reference sequence). The CDR3: CASSTSRDSRTYEQYF. In DNA, the CDR3 is TGTGCCAGCAGCACCAGCAGGGACAGCAGAACCTACGAGCAGTACTTC.

The table lists this clone with a count of one. V and J are TRBV7-9 and TRBJ2-7; D perhaps matches TRBD2 (6 bases). The CDR3 consists of 13 residues. From germline, CDR1 is SEHNR and CDR2 FQNEAQ (reference sequence). Deletions cut 4 bases from V and 4 bases from J, with 11 bases between. In DNA, the CDR3 is TGTGCCAGCAGCTCGGGGGACGGGTACGAGCAGTACTTC. Translating gives CASSSGDGYEQYF.

This chain uses TRBV16 with TRBJ2-7, with D tentatively TRBD1 or TRBD2 (5 bases each). This CDR3 is 12 amino acids long. V lost 0 bases and J lost 7, with 7 bases in between. Germline V gene lookup returns CDR1 KGHSY and CDR2 FQNENV. CDR3 in amino acids: CASSQSGAEQYF. The CDR3 DNA reads as TGTGCCAGCAGCCAATCCGGGGCGGAGCAGTACTTC.

V and J are TRBV5-1 and TRBJ2-1; D is undetermined. Trimming took off 7 bases at V and 4 bases at J, with 6 bases between the two ends. Germline V CDR1 and CDR2: SGHRS, YFSETQ. CDR3 length: 11 residues. The CDR3 spells CASGSYNEQFF. CDR3 nucleotides: TGCGCCAGCGGGTCGTACAATGAGCAGTTCTTC.

The CDR3 is CAISASGTTFTDTQYF. For the CDR3, the DNA is TGTGCCATCAGTGCGTCCGGGACTACCTTCACAGATACGCAGTATTTT. The chain has TRBV10-3 and TRBJ2-3; 7 nucleotides line up with TRBD2. CDR3 length equals 16 residues. Germline V gene lookup returns CDR1 ENHRY and CDR2 SYGVKD. Trimming took 4 bases from V and 2 from J; bases not matched to a gene: 9.

The V and J genes are TRBV9 and TRBJ2-1, with D perhaps assigned TRBD1 or TRBD2 (5 bases each). Trimming left V 4 bases short and J 7 bases short, with 15 bases between. Germline assignment: CDR1 SGDLS and CDR2 YYNGEE. This CDR3 spans 14 amino acids. The CDR3: CASSLSGTGNEQFF. Here the CDR3 DNA reads TGTGCCAGCAGCTTATCCGGGACGGGGAATGAGCAGTTCTTC.

The chain has TRBV4-2 and TRBJ1-1; D is possibly TRBD1 (6 bases). From germline, CDR1 is LGHNA and CDR2 YNFKEQ. This CDR3 contains 16 residues. V was clipped by 0 bases and J by 6 bases, with 17 bases between them. CDR3 nucleotides: TGTGCCAGCAGCCAAGAGAAGGGGGGAGGGGGTCCTGAAGCTTTCTTT. Protein: CASSQEKGGGGPEAFF.

The rearrangement joins TRBV9 to TRBJ2-1; the D call may be TRBD1 or TRBD2 (5 bases each). Looked up from germline, CDR1 is SGDLS and CDR2 is YYNGEE. There are 19 residues in the CDR3. Deletions cut 4 bases from V and 0 bases from J, with 23 bases between. CDR3 amino acids: CASSPFDGTFQSSYNEQFF. In nucleotides, the CDR3 is TGTGCCAGCAGCCCCTTTGACGGGACCTTCCAAAGCTCCTACAATGAGCAGTTCTTC.

The rearrangement uses TRBV4-2 and TRBJ2-7, with a possible D match to TRBD1 (5 bases). This CDR3 region has 15 residues. Between the trimmed V and J ends, which lost 1 base and 4 bases, there was a span of 14 bases. The V gene's germline CDR1 is LGHNA and CDR2 YNFKEQ. DNA for the CDR3: TGTGCCAGCAGCCAAGGGCAGGGTGTTTTGTACGAGCAGTACTTC. This sequence encodes CASSQGQGVLYEQYF.

Turning to this clone: An end of the junction differs from the germline gene, which may be a read error. J is TRBJ2-2 and V is TRBV10-1; 8 bases match TRBD1. The CDR3 has 16 amino acids. Germline V gene data show CDR1 as WNHNN and CDR2 as SYGVQD (reference sequence). The CDR3 DNA is TGCGCCAGCAGCGAGTCCGGGACAGGGAACACCGGGGAGCTGTTTTTT. As protein: CASSESGTGNTGELFF.

The rearrangement joins TRBV6-1 to TRBJ2-7, with D maybe TRBD1 (5 bases). V lost 2 bases to trimming and J lost 0 bases, with 14 bases between them. The CDR3 runs to 16 residues. Germline values: CDR1 MNHNS, CDR2 SASEGT. The CDR3 DNA is TGTGCCAGCAGTGAATGGGGCGGTCAGTCCTCCTACGAGCAGTACTTC. Amino acid sequence: CASSEWGGQSSYEQYF.

The chain employs TRBV27 and TRBJ1-2, with a possible D match to TRBD1 (6 bases). The CDR3 loop spans 13 amino acids. Trimming removed 7 bases at V and 8 bases at J, with 17 bases between. Germline-derived CDR1 and CDR2 are MNHEY and SMNVEV (reference sequence). CDR3 residues: CASKIQGTSGYTF. CDR3 sequence (DNA): TGTGCCAGCAAAATACAGGGTACTTCGGGCTACACCTTC.

This clone was detected only once. The V call is TRBV5-4, the J call TRBJ1-2, with D unresolved. The CDR3 extends over 13 amino acids. The V and J ends lost 0 bases and 1 base respectively, with 4 bases between them. Germline values: CDR1 SGHNT, CDR2 YYREEE (reference sequence). DNA of the CDR3: TGTGCCAGCAGCTTGGGGGGTAACTATGGCTACACCTTC. Translated: CASSLGGNYGYTF.

As regards this clone: The same CDR3 also results from other DNA sequences found in this sample. V is TRBV11-2 and J is TRBJ2-7, with TRBD2 matching over 9 bases. This CDR3 comprises 14 residues. Germline CDR1 is SGHAT and CDR2 is FQNNGV. Unmatched junction bases numbered 0, after V lost 2 bases and J lost 1 base. The CDR3 sequence is CASSLTSGSYEQYF. Here the CDR3 DNA reads TGTGCCAGCAGCTTAACTAGCGGGTCCTACGAGCAGTACTTC.

The chain links TRBV7-2 to TRBJ2-7; no clear D gene. CDR1 SGHTA and CDR2 FQGNSA come from the germline V gene. CDR3 length: 15 residues. V lost 1 base and J lost 2, with 12 bases in between. The CDR3 bases are TGTGCCAGCAGCTTAGTGGCCGCACTTACCTACGAGCAGTACTTC. Translating gives CASSLVAALTYEQYF.

In its sample, this clone was seen once. The CDR3 reads CASSDGTGLSSNQPQHF. The CDR3 nucleotides read TGTGCCAGCAGTGACGGGACAGGTCTAAGCAGCAATCAGCCCCAGCATTTT. V gene TRBV25-1 combines with J gene TRBJ1-5; 8 bases align to TRBD1. V was clipped by 3 bases and J by 1 base; unmatched bases: 8. The V gene's germline CDR1 is MGHDK and CDR2 SYGVNS. The CDR3 spans 17 residues.

The chain couples TRBV27 to TRBJ2-7; the D is unclear. The CDR3 runs 13 residues. Trimming left V 2 bases short and J 5 bases short, with 10 bases between. Germline assignment: CDR1 MNHEY and CDR2 SMNVEV (reference sequence). CDR3 in amino acids: CASSLSIRNEQYF. The CDR3 bases are TGTGCCAGCAGTTTAAGTATCCGGAACGAGCAGTACTTC.

The V call is TRBV11-3, the J call TRBJ2-1, with 7 bases aligning to TRBD1. Germline CDR1 SGHNT, CDR2 YENEEA. Unmatched junction bases numbered 3, after V lost 0 bases and J lost 4 bases. This CDR3 region has 15 residues. CDR3 sequence: CASSLDLQGYNEQFF. CDR3 coding DNA: TGTGCCAGCAGCTTAGATCTACAGGGGTACAATGAGCAGTTCTTC.

CDR3 coding DNA: TGTGCCAGCAGCTTAGCCCTGGACAGGGAGGTAGAGACCCAGTACTTC. Its translation: CASSLALDREVETQYF. The chain links TRBV13 to TRBJ2-5; 8 positions agree with TRBD1. J lost 4 bases, V lost 1 base, and 8 bases had no gene match. Germline V gives CDR1 PRHDT, CDR2 FYEKMQ (reference sequence). The CDR3 has 16 residues.

The chain carries TRBV6-6 and TRBJ2-7, with unresolved D. The CDR3 loop spans 14 amino acids. Germline assignment: CDR1 MNHNY and CDR2 SVGAGI (reference sequence). V was pared by 6 bases and J by 0 bases, with 12 bases between. The CDR3: CASSSRADSYEQYF. CDR3 coding DNA: TGTGCCAGCAGCTCCCGGGCGGACTCCTACGAGCAGTACTTC.

The rearrangement uses TRBV5-4 and TRBJ2-7, with D uncertain. The CDR3 sequence is 12 residues long. Germline CDR1 is SGHNT and CDR2 is YYREEE (reference sequence). Trimming shortened V by 3 bases and J by 6 bases, and 10 bases separated the two germline ends. CDR3 nucleotide sequence: TGTGCCAGCAGCTCTACCTCTTGCGAGCAGTACTTC. Its translation is CASSSTSCEQYF.

The chain joins TRBV11-2 to TRBJ2-1; 7 bases match TRBD2. Germline lookup yields CDR1 SGHAT and CDR2 FQNNGV. V lost 5 bases, J lost 2 bases, and 6 bases stayed unmatched. The CDR3 runs 15 residues. CDR3 amino acids: CASSVAGVAYNEQFF. Here the CDR3 DNA reads TGTGCCAGCAGCGTGGCGGGAGTGGCCTACAATGAGCAGTTCTTC.